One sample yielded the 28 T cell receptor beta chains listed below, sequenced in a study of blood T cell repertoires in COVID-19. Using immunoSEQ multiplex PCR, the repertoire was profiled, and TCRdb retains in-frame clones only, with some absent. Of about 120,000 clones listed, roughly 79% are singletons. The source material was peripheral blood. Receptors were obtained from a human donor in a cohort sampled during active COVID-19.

As DNA, the CDR3 is TGTGCCAGCAGCTTCCGGGGACTGAACTATGGCTACACCTTC. This gives the protein CASSFRGLNYGYTF. This rearrangement joins TRBV5-6 to TRBJ1-2; D perhaps matches TRBD1 (5 bases). This CDR3 has 14 amino acids. V lost 2 bases to trimming and J lost 2 bases, with 10 bases between them. In germline, CDR1 is SGHDT, CDR2 YYEEEE.

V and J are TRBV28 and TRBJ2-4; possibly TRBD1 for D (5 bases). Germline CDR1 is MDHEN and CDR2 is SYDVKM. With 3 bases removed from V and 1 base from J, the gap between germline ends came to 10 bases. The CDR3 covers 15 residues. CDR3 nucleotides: TGTGCCAGCAGTTTGGGCAGGGCGGCCAAAAACATTCAGTACTTC. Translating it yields CASSLGRAAKNIQYF.

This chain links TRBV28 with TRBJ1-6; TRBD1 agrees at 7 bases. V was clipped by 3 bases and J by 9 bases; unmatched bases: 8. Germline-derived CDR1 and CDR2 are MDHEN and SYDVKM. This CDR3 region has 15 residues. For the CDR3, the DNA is TGTGCCAGCAGTTTGGGGACAGCGCGGGGTTCACCCCTCCACTTT. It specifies CASSLGTARGSPLHF.

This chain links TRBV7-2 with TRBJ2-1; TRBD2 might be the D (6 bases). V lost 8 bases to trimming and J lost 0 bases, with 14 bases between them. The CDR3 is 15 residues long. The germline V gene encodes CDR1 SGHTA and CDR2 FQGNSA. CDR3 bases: TGTGCCAGCGGATGGAGGAGGGGCTCCTACAATGAGCAGTTCTTC. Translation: CASGWRRGSYNEQFF.

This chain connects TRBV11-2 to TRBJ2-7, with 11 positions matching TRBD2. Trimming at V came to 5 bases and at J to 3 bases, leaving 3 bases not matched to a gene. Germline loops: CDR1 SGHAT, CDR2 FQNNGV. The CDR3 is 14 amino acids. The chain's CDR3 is CASSLAGGNYEQYF. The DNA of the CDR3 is TGTGCCAGCAGCCTAGCGGGGGGTAACTACGAGCAGTACTTC. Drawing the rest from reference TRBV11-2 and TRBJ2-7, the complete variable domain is EAGVAQSPRYKIIEKRQSVAFWCNPISGHATLYWYQQILGQGPKLLIQFQNNGVVDDSQLPKDRFSAERLKGVDSTLKIQPAKLEDSAVYLCASSLAGGNYEQYFGPGTRLTVT.

The CDR3 here is CASREDTHDGYTF. The CDR3 coding sequence is TGTGCCAGTCGGGAGGACACGCACGATGGCTACACCTTC. The chain links TRBV19 to TRBJ1-2; D is perhaps TRBD1 (5 bases). The CDR3 extends over 13 amino acids. From germline, CDR1 is LNHDA and CDR2 SQIVND (reference sequence). The V and J ends lost 8 bases and 6 bases respectively, with 16 bases between them.

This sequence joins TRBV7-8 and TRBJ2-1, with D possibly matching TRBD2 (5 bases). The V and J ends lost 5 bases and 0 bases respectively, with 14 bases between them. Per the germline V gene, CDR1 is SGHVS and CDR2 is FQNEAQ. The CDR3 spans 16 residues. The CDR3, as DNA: TGTGCCAGCAGCATTACTAGGACGACCTCCTACAATGAGCAGTTCTTC. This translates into CASSITRTTSYNEQFF. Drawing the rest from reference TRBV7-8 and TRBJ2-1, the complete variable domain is GAGVSQSPRYKVAKRGQDVALRCDPISGHVSLFWYQQALGQGPEFLTYFQNEAQLDKSGLPSDRFFAERPEGSVSTLKIQRTQQEDSAVYLCASSITRTTSYNEQFFGPGTRLTVL.

CDR3 DNA: TGTGCCAGCAGCTATTACAGGGGGCCCTACAATCAGCCCCAGCATTTT. Its translation: CASSYYRGPYNQPQHF. The chain uses TRBV5-6 and TRBJ1-5; 9 positions agree with TRBD1. V dropped 3 bases and J dropped 3; count of bases not matched to a gene: 7. The germline CDR1 and CDR2 sequences are SGHDT and YYEEEE. The CDR3 has 16 residues. Combining the CDR3 with reference TRBV5-6 and TRBJ1-5 gives the whole variable domain DAGVTQSPTHLIKTRGQQVTLRCSPKSGHDTVSWYQQALGQGPQFIFQYYEEEERQRGNFPDRFSGHQFPNYSSELNVNALLLGDSALYLCASSYYRGPYNQPQHFGDGTRLSIL.

The CDR3 protein is CASSRVQTSGSYNEQFF. The CDR3 DNA reads as TGTGCCAGCAGCCGAGTCCAGACTAGCGGGAGCTACAATGAGCAGTTCTTC. The chain combines TRBV7-9 with TRBJ2-1; 12 bases line up with TRBD2. Germline CDR1 SEHNR, CDR2 FQNEAQ (reference sequence). Losses at the gene ends were 5 bases for V and 3 bases for J; bases not matched to a gene: 8. CDR3 length: 17 amino acids.

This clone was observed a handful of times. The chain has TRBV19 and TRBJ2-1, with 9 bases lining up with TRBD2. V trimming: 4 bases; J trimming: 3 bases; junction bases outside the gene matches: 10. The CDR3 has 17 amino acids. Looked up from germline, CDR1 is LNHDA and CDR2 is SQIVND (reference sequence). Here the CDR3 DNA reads TGTGCCAGTAGTAACCAGCCGGGACTAGCAGGCTACAATGAGCAGTTCTTC. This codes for CASSNQPGLAGYNEQFF.

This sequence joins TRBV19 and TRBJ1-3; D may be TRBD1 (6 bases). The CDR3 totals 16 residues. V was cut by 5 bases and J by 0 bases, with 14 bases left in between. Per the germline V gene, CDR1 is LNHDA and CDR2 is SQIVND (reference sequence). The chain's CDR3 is CASSGGQPYSGNTIYF. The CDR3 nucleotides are TGTGCCAGTAGTGGTGGACAGCCGTACTCTGGAAACACCATATATTTT.

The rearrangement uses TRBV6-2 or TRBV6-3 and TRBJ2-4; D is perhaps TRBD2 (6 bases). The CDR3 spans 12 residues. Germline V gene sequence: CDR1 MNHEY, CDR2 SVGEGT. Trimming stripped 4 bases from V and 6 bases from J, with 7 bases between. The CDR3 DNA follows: TGTGCCAGCAGTTGGCGGGGAAACATTCAGTACTTC. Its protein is CASSWRGNIQYF.

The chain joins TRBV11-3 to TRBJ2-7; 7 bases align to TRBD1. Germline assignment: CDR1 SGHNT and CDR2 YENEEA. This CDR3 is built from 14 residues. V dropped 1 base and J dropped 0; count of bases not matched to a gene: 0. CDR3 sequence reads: CASSLGTGSYEQYF. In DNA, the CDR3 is TGTGCCAGCAGCTTAGGGACAGGCTCCTACGAGCAGTACTTC.

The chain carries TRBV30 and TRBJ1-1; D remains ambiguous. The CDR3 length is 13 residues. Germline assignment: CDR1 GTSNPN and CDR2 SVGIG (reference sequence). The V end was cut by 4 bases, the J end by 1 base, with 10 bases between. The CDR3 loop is CAWTLQANTEAFF. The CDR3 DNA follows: TGTGCCTGGACCCTTCAGGCGAACACTGAAGCTTTCTTT.

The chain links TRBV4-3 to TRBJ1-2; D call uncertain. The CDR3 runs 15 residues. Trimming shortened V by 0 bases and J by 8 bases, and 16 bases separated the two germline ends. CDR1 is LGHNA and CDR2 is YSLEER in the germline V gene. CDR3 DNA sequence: TGCGCCAGCAGCCAAGATGGAGGGCCCGAGAACGGCTACACCTTC. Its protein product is CASSQDGGPENGYTF.

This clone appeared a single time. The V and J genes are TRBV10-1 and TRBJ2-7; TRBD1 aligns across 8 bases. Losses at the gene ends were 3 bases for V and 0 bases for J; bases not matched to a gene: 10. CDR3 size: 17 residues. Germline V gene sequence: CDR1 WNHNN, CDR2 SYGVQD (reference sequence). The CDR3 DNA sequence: TGCGCCAGCAGTGAATATTCAGGGGGCCACAGCTCCTACGAGCAGTACTTC. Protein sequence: CASSEYSGGHSSYEQYF.

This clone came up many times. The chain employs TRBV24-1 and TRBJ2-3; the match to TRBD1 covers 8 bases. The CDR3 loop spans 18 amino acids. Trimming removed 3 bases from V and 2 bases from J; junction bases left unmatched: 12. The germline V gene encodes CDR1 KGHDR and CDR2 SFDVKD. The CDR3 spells CATSDRTGLGDVTDTQYF. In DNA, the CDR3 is TGTGCCACCAGTGATCGGACAGGGCTGGGAGATGTCACAGATACGCAGTATTTT.

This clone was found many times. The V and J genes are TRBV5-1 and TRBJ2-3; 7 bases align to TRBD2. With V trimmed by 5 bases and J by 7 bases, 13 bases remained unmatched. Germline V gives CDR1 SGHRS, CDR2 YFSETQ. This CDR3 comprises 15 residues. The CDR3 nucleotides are TGCGCCAGCAGTGAGCGGGCGGGGGTAACAAATACGCAGTATTTT. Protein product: CASSERAGVTNTQYF.

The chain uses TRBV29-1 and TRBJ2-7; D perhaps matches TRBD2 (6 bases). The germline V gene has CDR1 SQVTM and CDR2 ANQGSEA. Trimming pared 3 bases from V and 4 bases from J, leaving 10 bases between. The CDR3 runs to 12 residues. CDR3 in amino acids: CSVDPGGYEQYF. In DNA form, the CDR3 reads TGCAGCGTTGATCCCGGGGGTTACGAGCAGTACTTC.

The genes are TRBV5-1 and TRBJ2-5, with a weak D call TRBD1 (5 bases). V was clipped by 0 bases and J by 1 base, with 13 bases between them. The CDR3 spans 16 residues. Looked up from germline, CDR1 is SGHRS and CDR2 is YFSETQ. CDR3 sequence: CASSLGSGARQETQYF. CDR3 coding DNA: TGCGCCAGCAGCTTGGGGAGTGGGGCGCGCCAAGAGACCCAGTACTTC.

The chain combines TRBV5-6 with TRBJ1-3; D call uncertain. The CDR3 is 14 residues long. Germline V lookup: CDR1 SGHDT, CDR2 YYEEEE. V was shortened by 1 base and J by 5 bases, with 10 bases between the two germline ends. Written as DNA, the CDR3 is TGTGCCAGCAGCTTGTTGAACGGTCGAAACACCATATATTTT. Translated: CASSLLNGRNTIYF.

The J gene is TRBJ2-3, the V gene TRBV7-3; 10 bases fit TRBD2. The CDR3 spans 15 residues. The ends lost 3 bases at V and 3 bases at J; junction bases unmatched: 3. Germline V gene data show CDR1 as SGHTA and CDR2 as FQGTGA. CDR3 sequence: CASSFSGGRTDTQYF. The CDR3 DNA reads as TGTGCCAGCAGCTTTAGCGGGGGGCGGACAGATACGCAGTATTTT.

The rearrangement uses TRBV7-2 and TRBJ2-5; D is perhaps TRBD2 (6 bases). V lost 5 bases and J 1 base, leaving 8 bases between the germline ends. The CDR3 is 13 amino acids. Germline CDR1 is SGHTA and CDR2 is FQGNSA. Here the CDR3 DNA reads TGTGCCAGCAGCGGGGGGTCCCAAGAGACCCAGTACTTC. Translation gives CASSGGSQETQYF.

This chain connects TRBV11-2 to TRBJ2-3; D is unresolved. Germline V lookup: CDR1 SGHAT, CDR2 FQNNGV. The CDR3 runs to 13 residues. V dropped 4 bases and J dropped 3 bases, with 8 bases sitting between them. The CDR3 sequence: CASSYITTDTQYF. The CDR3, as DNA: TGTGCCAGCAGCTATATTACAACAGATACGCAGTATTTT.

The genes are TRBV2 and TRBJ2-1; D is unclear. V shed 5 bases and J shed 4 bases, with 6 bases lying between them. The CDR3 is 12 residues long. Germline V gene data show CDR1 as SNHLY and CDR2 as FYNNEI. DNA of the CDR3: TGTGCCAGCAGTTGGCAATACAATGAGCAGTTCTTC. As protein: CASSWQYNEQFF.

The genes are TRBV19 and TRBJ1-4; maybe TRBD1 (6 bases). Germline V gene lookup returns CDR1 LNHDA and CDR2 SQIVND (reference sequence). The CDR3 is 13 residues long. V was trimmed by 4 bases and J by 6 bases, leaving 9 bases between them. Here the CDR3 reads CASSRNRDEKLFF. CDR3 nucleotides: TGTGCCAGTAGTAGGAACAGGGATGAAAAACTGTTTTTT.

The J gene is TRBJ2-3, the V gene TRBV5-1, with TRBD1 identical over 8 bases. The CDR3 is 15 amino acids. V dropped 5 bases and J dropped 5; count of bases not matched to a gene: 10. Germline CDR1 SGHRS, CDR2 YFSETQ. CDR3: CASRGGTGVEDTQYF. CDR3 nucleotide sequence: TGCGCCAGCAGAGGCGGGACAGGAGTCGAAGATACGCAGTATTTT.

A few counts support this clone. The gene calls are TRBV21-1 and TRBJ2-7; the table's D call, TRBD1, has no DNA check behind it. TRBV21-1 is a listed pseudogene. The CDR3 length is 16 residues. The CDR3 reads CASSNQTGDKSYEQYF. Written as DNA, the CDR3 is TGTGCCAGCAGCAACCAAACAGGGGACAAATCCTACGAGCAGTACTTC.